The T cell receptor (beta chain) described here comes from a study of cytomegalovirus exposure and HLA in healthy donors. Whole-study findings and limits: In a later analysis, most CMV-associated TCR beta chains appeared HLA-restricted. Rare TCR sequences predominated, though certain public TCRs were found in many donors. Earlier findings revealed that most TCR beta V segments proved productive either about 87% or about 30% of the time.

Though nominally healthy at sampling, donors likely had unrecorded immune exposures. The germline CDR1 and CDR2 sequences are MNHEY and SMNVEV (reference sequence). The CDR3 totals 15 residues. V lost 5 bases and J lost 4; bases outside the gene matches: 7. 13 Jbeta primers and 60 Vbeta primers were used for the PCR. Sequencing was performed with immunoSEQ multiplex PCR; in TCRdb, only in-frame clones are kept and a portion is missing. This table holds 150,000 or so clones, around 83% found once. As to this clone: Its antigen is unknown. The same CDR3 is also encoded by other DNA sequences in this sample.

The sequence derives from a male donor in good health and CMV-seropositive. The J gene is TRBJ2-2, the V gene TRBV27, with 7 bases that match TRBD2. The specimen was PBMCs. This CDR3 is CASSVLAGATGELFF. The CDR3, as DNA: TGTGCCAGCAGTGTTCTGGCGGGAGCCACCGGGGAGCTGTTTTTT.